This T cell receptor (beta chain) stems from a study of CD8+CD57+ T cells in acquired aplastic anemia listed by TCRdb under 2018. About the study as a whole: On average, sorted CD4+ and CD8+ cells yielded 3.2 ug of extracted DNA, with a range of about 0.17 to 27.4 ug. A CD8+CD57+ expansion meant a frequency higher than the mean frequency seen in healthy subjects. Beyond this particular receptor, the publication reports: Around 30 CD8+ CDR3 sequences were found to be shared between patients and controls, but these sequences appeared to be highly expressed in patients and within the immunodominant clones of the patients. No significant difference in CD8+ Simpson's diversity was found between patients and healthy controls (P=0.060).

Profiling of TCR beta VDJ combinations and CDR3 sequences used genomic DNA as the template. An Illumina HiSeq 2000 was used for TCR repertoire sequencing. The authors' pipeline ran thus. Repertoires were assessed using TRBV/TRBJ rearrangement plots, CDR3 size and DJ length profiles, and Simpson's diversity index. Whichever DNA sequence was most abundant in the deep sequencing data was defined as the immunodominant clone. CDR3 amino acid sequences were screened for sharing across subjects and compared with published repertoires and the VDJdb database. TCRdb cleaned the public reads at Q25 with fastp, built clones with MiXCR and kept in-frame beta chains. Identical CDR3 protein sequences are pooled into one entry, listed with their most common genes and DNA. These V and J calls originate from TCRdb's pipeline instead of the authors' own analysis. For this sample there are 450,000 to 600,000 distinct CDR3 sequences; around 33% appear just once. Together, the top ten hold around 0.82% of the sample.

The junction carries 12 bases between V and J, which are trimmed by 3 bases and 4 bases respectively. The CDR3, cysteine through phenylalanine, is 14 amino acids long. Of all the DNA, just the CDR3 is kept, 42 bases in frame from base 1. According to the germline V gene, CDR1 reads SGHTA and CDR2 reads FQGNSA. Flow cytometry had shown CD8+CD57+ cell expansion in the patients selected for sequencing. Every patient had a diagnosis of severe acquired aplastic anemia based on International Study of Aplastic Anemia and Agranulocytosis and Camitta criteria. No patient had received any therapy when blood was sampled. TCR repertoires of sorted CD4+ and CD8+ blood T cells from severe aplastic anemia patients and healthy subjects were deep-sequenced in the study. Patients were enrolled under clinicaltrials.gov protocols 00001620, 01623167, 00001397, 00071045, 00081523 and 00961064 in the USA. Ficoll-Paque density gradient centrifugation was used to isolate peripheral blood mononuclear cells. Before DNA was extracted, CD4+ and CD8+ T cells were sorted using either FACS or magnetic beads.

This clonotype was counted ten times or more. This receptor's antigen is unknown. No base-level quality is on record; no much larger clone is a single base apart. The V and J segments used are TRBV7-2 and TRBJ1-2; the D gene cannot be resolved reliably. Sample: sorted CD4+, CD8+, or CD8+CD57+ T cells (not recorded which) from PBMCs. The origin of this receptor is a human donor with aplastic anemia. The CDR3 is CASSFLRAGYGYTF. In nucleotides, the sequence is TGTGCCAGCAGCTTCCTAAGGGCGGGCTATGGCTACACCTTC.